The subject of this entry is one TCR beta chain. Its cognate antigen is unknown. The CDR3 is made up of 14 amino acids. Germline V gene data show CDR1 as SGHRS and CDR2 as YFSETQ. V gave up 0 bases and J gave up 5 bases; unmatched junction bases: 4. The repertoire was sequenced with immunoSEQ multiplex PCR; TCRdb's copy has only in-frame clones and lacks some. The sample lists 120,000 or so clones, 80% to 95% seen once, with roughly 2.5% in the top ten. This sample was included in a study of T cell responses to AZD1222 COVID-19 vaccine. The analysis combined second doses at about 4 or about 12 weeks. Findings and limits, study-wide: Only a handful of AZD1222 recipients tested seropositive at baseline. The study sampled repertoires only after the peak T cell response.

The chain joins TRBV5-1 to TRBJ2-5, with 7 bases lining up with TRBD1. The TCR comes from an adult who received the AZD1222 COVID-19 vaccine. The sample here was peripheral blood, taken 28 days after the second AZD1222 dose. CDR3 DNA sequence: TGCGCCAGCAGCTTGGTACAGGGGCCGGAGACCCAGTACTTC. Residues: CASSLVQGPETQYF.